This T cell receptor beta chain was observed in a study of prognosis after radiotherapy for stage I lung cancer. V lost 9 bases, J lost 5 bases, and 20 bases lay in between. CDR3 size: 14 residues. The germline V gene has CDR1 LNHNV and CDR2 YYDKDF (reference sequence). This clonotype has at least ten counts. The authors amplified TCR beta CDR3 from genomic DNA using two-round multiplex PCR. First-round PCR used primers specific to each TRBV and TRBJ gene. TCRdb re-called the multiplex PCR reads with MiXCR, one entry per CDR3 protein. The table lists tens of thousands of distinct CDR3 sequences, about 46% of them singletons.

The specimen comprised PBMCs, sampled before or after stereotactic body radiation therapy (not recorded which). This sequence originates from a donor over 45 with non-small cell lung cancer. V gene TRBV15 combines with J gene TRBJ2-7; possible D gene TRBD1, 5 bases. In nucleotides, the CDR3 is TGTGCCACTTCTAGACGGACAACCCTCCACGAGCAGTACTTC. This gives the protein CATSRRTTLHEQYF.